What follows are 27 T cell receptor beta chains derived from one specimen sequenced in a study of radiotherapy plus CTLA-4 blockade in lung cancer. The protocol was immunoSEQ multiplex PCR, while the TCRdb copy is restricted to in-frame clones and leaves out a portion. The sample contains roughly 50,000 clones, about 72% of which appear only once. This specimen consisted of peripheral blood, obtained from a patient treated with radiotherapy plus ipilimumab. These receptors all come from a human donor with non-small cell lung cancer who had stable disease on radiotherapy plus ipilimumab.

This clone was detected only a few times. The J gene is TRBJ2-1, the V gene TRBV5-1, with TRBD2 as a possible D gene (7 bases). The CDR3 is 14 amino acids. V lost 5 bases and J 3 bases, leaving 12 bases between the germline ends. Germline CDR1 and CDR2: SGHRS and YFSETQ. CDR3 sequence: CASRGGAVYNEQFF. The CDR3 DNA follows: TGCGCCAGCAGGGGGGGGGCCGTCTACAATGAGCAGTTCTTC.

The chain is built from TRBV5-1 and TRBJ2-2; D is unresolved. This CDR3 is 15 amino acids long. V lost 5 bases, J lost 0 bases, and 11 bases lay in between. Looked up from germline, CDR1 is SGHRS and CDR2 is YFSETQ. The CDR3 nucleotides read TGCGCCAGCAGTCCAGGAGCATCGAACACCGGGGAGCTGTTTTTT. Protein product: CASSPGASNTGELFF.

The rearrangement joins TRBV27 to TRBJ1-5; D not resolved. Germline CDR1 and CDR2: MNHEY and SMNVEV (reference sequence). V shed 8 bases and J shed 5 bases, with 22 bases lying between them. The CDR3 contains 16 residues. Here the CDR3 reads CASCRTVRFCDQPQHF. CDR3 nucleotide sequence: TGTGCCAGCTGTAGGACGGTCAGGTTTTGTGATCAGCCCCAGCATTTT.

The chain uses TRBV4-2 and TRBJ2-6; possibly TRBD1 for D (5 bases). Per the germline V gene, CDR1 is LGHNA and CDR2 is YNFKEQ. The CDR3 is 16 residues long. V was trimmed by 0 bases and J by 4 bases, leaving 10 bases between them. CDR3 nucleotide sequence: TGTGCCAGCAGCCAAGATGGGGCCTACGGGGCCAACGTCCTGACTTTC. Its translation is CASSQDGAYGANVLTF.

This rearrangement joins TRBV11-2 to TRBJ1-3, with 7 bases identical to TRBD1. Germline V gives CDR1 SGHAT, CDR2 FQNNGV. The CDR3 length is 13 residues. V lost 7 bases and J lost 8; bases outside the gene matches: 8. The CDR3 loop reads CASTPRQGHTIYF. The CDR3 DNA reads TGTGCCAGCACCCCCCGACAGGGACACACCATATATTTT.

The rearrangement uses TRBV19 and TRBJ2-5; TRBD1 aligns across 8 bases. Germline V gene data show CDR1 as LNHDA and CDR2 as SQIVND (reference sequence). The V segment lost 5 bases and the J segment 3 bases; nucleotides outside the gene matches: 5. This CDR3 has 14 amino acids. CDR3 nucleotide sequence: TGTGCCAGTAGTCGGGACAGGAGGGAAGAGACCCAGTACTTC. It encodes CASSRDRREETQYF. The variable domain in full, completed from reference TRBV19 and TRBJ2-5, reads DGGITQSPKYLFRKEGQNVTLSCEQNLNHDAMYWYRQDPGQGLRLIYYSQIVNDFQKGDIAEGYSVSREKKESFPLTVTSAQKNPTAFYLCASSRDRREETQYFGPGTRLLVL.

The chain joins TRBV25-1 to TRBJ1-2; D perhaps matches TRBD1 (6 bases). The CDR3 loop spans 14 amino acids. V shed 4 bases and J shed 6 bases, with 15 bases lying between them. Per germline, CDR1 MGHDK and CDR2 SYGVNS. This chain's CDR3 is CASSGVGGVNGYTF. As DNA, the CDR3 is TGTGCCAGCAGTGGGGTAGGGGGAGTAAATGGCTACACCTTC.

This clone was counted only a few times. CDR3 loop: CASSRTDERTEAFF. CDR3 nucleotide sequence: TGTGCCAGCAGTAGAACAGATGAGAGGACTGAAGCTTTCTTT. The J gene is TRBJ1-1, the V gene TRBV6-1; no firm D call. Germline V CDR1 and CDR2: MNHNS, SASEGT. Trimming shortened V by 5 bases and J by 5 bases, and 15 bases separated the two germline ends. The CDR3 is 14 residues long.

This clone was seen at least ten times. This chain joins TRBV9 and TRBJ2-7; 7 positions match TRBD1. This CDR3 contains 16 residues. Per the germline V gene, CDR1 is SGDLS and CDR2 is YYNGEE. V shed 3 bases, J shed 0 bases, and the junction held 9 bases outside the gene matches. This CDR3 is CASSARDSYSSYEQYF. The CDR3 DNA sequence: TGTGCCAGCAGCGCCAGGGACAGTTACAGCTCCTACGAGCAGTACTTC.

The J gene is TRBJ2-7, the V gene TRBV29-1, with 9 bases that match TRBD1. Germline V gene sequence: CDR1 SQVTM, CDR2 ANQGSEA. The CDR3 runs 12 residues. Trimming took 6 bases from V and 5 from J; bases not matched to a gene: 5. The chain's CDR3 is CSVWDRDNEQYV. The CDR3 bases are TGCAGCGTGTGGGACAGGGACAACGAGCAGTACGTC.

The V and J genes are TRBV6-4 and TRBJ2-7; D not certain. The ends were cut back, 5 bases at V and 2 bases at J, with 10 bases in the middle. CDR1 and CDR2 from the germline V gene are MRHNA and SNTAGT. This CDR3 is built from 13 residues. CDR3 coding DNA: TGTGCCAGCAGTTCAACTCGTGCCTACGAGCAGTACTTC. The encoded protein is CASSSTRAYEQYF.

This clone was seen only a few times. The rearrangement links TRBV7-6 to TRBJ2-7; D is undetermined. Trimming took off 1 base at V and 4 bases at J, with 5 bases between the two ends. The CDR3 length is 12 residues. CDR1 and CDR2 (germline): SGHVS, FNYEAQ. DNA of the CDR3: TGTGCCAGCAGCTTAGGGGATTACGAGCAGTACTTC. It specifies CASSLGDYEQYF.

The rearrangement joins TRBV11-2 to TRBJ1-6, with a weak D call TRBD1 (6 bases). V was shortened by 5 bases and J by 8 bases, with 19 bases between the two germline ends. Looked up from germline, CDR1 is SGHAT and CDR2 is FQNNGV. CDR3 length: 16 amino acids. CDR3 in amino acids: CASSPGHRVQDSPLHF. The CDR3 DNA follows: TGTGCCAGCAGCCCGGGCCACAGGGTTCAGGATTCACCCCTCCACTTT.

This clone turned up a few times. The chain recombines TRBV6-5 with TRBJ2-7, with D hard to call. V lost 2 bases, J lost 3 bases, and 8 bases lay in between. There are 13 residues in the CDR3. The V gene's germline CDR1 is MNHEY and CDR2 SVGAGI. Here the CDR3 reads CASSYNILYEQYV. CDR3 in DNA: TGTGCCAGCAGTTACAATATACTCTACGAGCAGTACGTC.

This clone showed up just a few times. This rearrangement joins TRBV7-2 to TRBJ2-3, with D perhaps matching TRBD2 (6 bases). Trimming cost V 5 bases and J 1 base, with 13 bases left between them. Germline V gene sequence: CDR1 SGHTA, CDR2 FQGNSA. The length of the CDR3 is 15 residues. CDR3 DNA: TGTGCCAGCAGCCGGAGTCAGCGGGGCACAGATACGCAGTATTTT. Amino acids: CASSRSQRGTDTQYF. Complete variable domain (other parts from reference TRBV7-2 and TRBJ2-3): GAGVSQSPSNKVTEKGKDVELRCDPISGHTALYWYRQSLGQGLEFLIYFQGNSAPDKSGLPSDRFSAERTGGSVSTLTIQRTQQEDSAVYLCASSRSQRGTDTQYFGPGTRLTVL.

The chain combines TRBV18 with TRBJ2-2; 7 bases agree with TRBD1. This CDR3 region has 16 residues. Germline V gene lookup returns CDR1 KGHSH and CDR2 LQKENI. V trimming: 9 bases; J trimming: 0 bases; junction bases outside the gene matches: 10. The CDR3 sequence is CASSPGQPSNTGELFF. The CDR3 DNA is TGTGCCAGTTCCCCGGGACAGCCATCGAACACCGGGGAGCTGTTTTTT. Using reference TRBV18 and TRBJ2-2 for the parts outside the CDR3, the full variable domain is NAGVMQNPRHLVRRRGQEARLRCSPMKGHSHVYWYRQLPEEGLKFMVYLQKENIIDESGMPKERFSAEFPKEGPSILRIQQVVRGDSAAYFCASSPGQPSNTGELFFGEGSRLTVL.

V is TRBV2 and J is TRBJ2-3; TRBD1 agrees at 7 bases. Per germline, CDR1 SNHLY and CDR2 FYNNEI. Trimming at V came to 1 base and at J to 2 bases, leaving 6 bases not matched to a gene. CDR3 length: 16 residues. CDR3 amino acids: CASSEGQGRNTDTQYF. Written as DNA, the CDR3 is TGTGCCAGCAGTGAAGGACAGGGTAGGAACACAGATACGCAGTATTTT.

This sequence joins TRBV9 and TRBJ1-2; D possibly corresponds to TRBD1 (6 bases). The CDR3 length is 16 residues. Germline values: CDR1 SGDLS, CDR2 YYNGEE. V was shortened by 0 bases and J by 8 bases, with 20 bases between the two germline ends. CDR3 region: CASSVALGQGRRGYTF. CDR3 DNA sequence: TGTGCCAGCAGCGTAGCCCTTGGGCAGGGGAGGAGAGGCTACACCTTC.

This rearrangement joins TRBV25-1 to TRBJ1-5; D is undetermined. V was clipped by 5 bases and J by 1 base, with 9 bases between them. CDR1 MGHDK and CDR2 SYGVNS come from the germline V gene. The length of the CDR3 is 14 residues. The CDR3 DNA reads as TGTGCCAGCAGTCAGACGGAGAGCAATCAGCCCCAGCATTTT. Translated, it gives CASSQTESNQPQHF. The full variable domain, with the rest looked up from reference TRBV25-1 and TRBJ1-5, is EADIYQTPRYLVIGTGKKITLECSQTMGHDKMYWYQQDPGMELHLIHYSYGVNSTEKGDLSSESTVSRIRTEHFPLTLESARPSHTSQYLCASSQTESNQPQHFGDGTRLSIL.

This clone was counted between two and nine times. V is TRBV27 and J is TRBJ2-7, with D hard to call. The V and J ends lost 2 bases and 0 bases respectively, with 11 bases between them. This CDR3 spans 15 amino acids. CDR1 is MNHEY, CDR2 SMNVEV, per germline (reference sequence). CDR3 loop: CASSLRGPVSYEQYF. Written as DNA, the CDR3 is TGTGCCAGCAGTTTACGAGGACCGGTCTCCTACGAGCAGTACTTC.

The chain couples TRBV15 to TRBJ1-6; the D gene is possibly TRBD1 (5 bases). The CDR3 consists of 16 residues. CDR1 and CDR2 from the germline V gene are LNHNV and YYDKDF (reference sequence). V gave up 4 bases and J gave up 7 bases, with 17 bases separating them. CDR3 sequence reads: CATSKEPRQPNSPLHF. In nucleotides, the CDR3 is TGTGCCACCAGCAAAGAACCGAGACAGCCAAATTCACCCCTCCACTTT. The whole variable domain, remainder taken from reference TRBV15 and TRBJ1-6, is DAMVIQNPRYQVTQFGKPVTLSCSQTLNHNVMYWYQQKSSQAPKLLFHYYDKDFNNEADTPDNFQSRRPNTSFCFLDIRSPGLGDTAMYLCATSKEPRQPNSPLHFGNGTRLTVT.

The chain employs TRBV7-2 and TRBJ1-2; weak D call: TRBD1 (6 bases). Germline assignment: CDR1 SGHTA and CDR2 FQGNSA. V lost 2 bases and J lost 2, with 9 bases in between. The CDR3 loop spans 14 amino acids. CDR3 DNA: TGTGCCAGCAGCTTAAATCAGGGGAACTATGGCTACACCTTC. Its translation is CASSLNQGNYGYTF.

This clone was observed a single time. V gene TRBV5-1 combines with J gene TRBJ1-1; D call uncertain. V was clipped by 4 bases and J by 0 bases, with 16 bases between them. This CDR3 is built from 16 residues. Germline V gene data show CDR1 as SGHRS and CDR2 as YFSETQ. The CDR3 bases are TGCGCCAGCAGCCAAACTCTCTGGCCCATGAACACTGAAGCTTTCTTT. Protein: CASSQTLWPMNTEAFF. The variable domain in full, with the rest retrieved from reference TRBV5-1 and TRBJ1-1, is KAGVTQTPRYLIKTRGQQVTLSCSPISGHRSVSWYQQTPGQGLQFLFEYFSETQRNKGNFPGRFSGRQFSNSRSEMNVSTLELGDSALYLCASSQTLWPMNTEAFFGQGTRLTVV.

The V gene is TRBV7-6, the J gene TRBJ2-1; 11 nucleotides agree with TRBD1. This CDR3 is built from 16 residues. The germline V gene encodes CDR1 SGHVS and CDR2 FNYEAQ. V dropped 0 bases and J dropped 8; count of bases not matched to a gene: 6. The CDR3, as DNA: TGTGCCAGCAGCTTAGCCCCGGGACAGGGGGTGGATGAGCAGTTCTTC. Protein product: CASSLAPGQGVDEQFF. Using reference TRBV7-6 and TRBJ2-1 for the parts outside the CDR3, the full variable domain is GAGVSQSPRYKVTKRGQDVALRCDPISGHVSLYWYRQALGQGPEFLTYFNYEAQQDKSGLPNDRFSAERPEGSISTLTIQRTEQRDSAMYRCASSLAPGQGVDEQFFGPGTRLTVL.

V usage is TRBV6-5 and J usage is TRBJ2-7; D not certain. The V end was cut by 5 bases, the J end by 1 base, with 15 bases between. This CDR3 comprises 15 residues. Germline V gene lookup returns CDR1 MNHEY and CDR2 SVGAGI. The DNA of the CDR3 is TGTGCCAGCAGTACGCAGTGGACGGGTTCCTACGAGCAGTACTTC. Translating it yields CASSTQWTGSYEQYF.

The chain uses TRBV7-9 and TRBJ2-2; 8 nucleotides line up with TRBD1. V trimming: 8 bases; J trimming: 4 bases; junction bases outside the gene matches: 12. CDR3 size: 16 residues. Germline assignment: CDR1 SEHNR and CDR2 FQNEAQ (reference sequence). The CDR3 sequence is CASPRRGTGLTGELFF. In nucleotides, the CDR3 is TGTGCCAGCCCCCGACGCGGGACAGGACTCACCGGGGAGCTGTTTTTT. Filled out from reference TRBV7-9 and TRBJ2-2, the complete variable domain reads DTGVSQNPRHKITKRGQNVTFRCDPISEHNRLYWYRQTLGQGPEFLTYFQNEAQLEKSRLLSDRFSAERPKGSFSTLEIQRTEQGDSAMYLCASPRRGTGLTGELFFGEGSRLTVL.

V gene TRBV10-3 combines with J gene TRBJ1-2; D possibly corresponds to TRBD1 (6 bases). Germline-derived CDR1 and CDR2 are ENHRY and SYGVKD. Deletions cut 7 bases from V and 9 bases from J, with 18 bases between. CDR3 length: 13 amino acids. CDR3: CAIMGGPDGSYTF. CDR3 sequence (DNA): TGTGCCATCATGGGGGGGCCAGACGGGAGCTACACCTTC.